Detailed here is one T cell receptor beta chain. Its antigen remains unidentified. The data originate from a study of vaccination effects on CD4 cells after COVID-19. Germline trimming cut 5 bases from V and 11 bases from J; bases unmatched to any gene: 12. This CDR3 is 16 amino acids long. Germline loops: CDR1 MDHEN, CDR2 SYDVKM. Antigen-specific CD4+ T cells were expanded (with viral peptide pools) by the ViraFEST assay ahead of sequencing. Cultured cells yielded isolated CD4+ T cells after around 9 days. Vaccinees lacked prior SARS-CoV-2 infection and tested negative for nucleocapsid antibodies. Profiled with immunoSEQ multiplex PCR; TCRdb holds only in-frame clones, not every one. The sample includes about 65,000 clones, around 77% seen only once; the top ten take 2.8%.

The chain links TRBV28 to TRBJ1-6, with 10 bases matching TRBD1. Sequences were derived from CD4+ T cells from PBMCs cultured with HCoV-NL63 spike peptides, sampled before COVID-19 vaccination. This TCR derives from a human donor who received a COVID-19 vaccine. DNA for the CDR3: TGTGCCAGCAGTCCTGGGGACAGGGGCGATGGGGCACCCCTCCACTTT. This translates into CASSPGDRGDGAPLHF.